Below, 32 T cell receptor beta chains from the same sample are listed, as sequenced in a study of blood T cell repertoires in COVID-19. Only in-frame clones appear in the TCRdb table, and some are missing; sequencing was by immunoSEQ multiplex PCR. Of some 320,000 clones in the sample, approximately 89% were seen once. The sequencing input was peripheral blood. These receptor sequences come from a woman between 45 and 60 years old who had recovered from COVID-19.

This clone was detected only a few times. This chain connects TRBV11-1 to TRBJ1-1; TRBD1 matches 8 bases. CDR1 is SGHAT, CDR2 FQDESV, per germline (reference sequence). Unmatched junction bases numbered 9, after V lost 3 bases and J lost 3 bases. This CDR3 comprises 16 residues. The CDR3 is CASSLRQGILDTEAFF. The DNA of the CDR3 is TGTGCCAGCAGCTTGAGACAGGGGATATTGGACACTGAAGCTTTCTTT.

V is TRBV30 and J is TRBJ1-2, with 9 bases matching TRBD1. Losses at the gene ends were 8 bases for V and 0 bases for J; bases not matched to a gene: 1. Germline V gene sequence: CDR1 GTSNPN, CDR2 SVGIG (reference sequence). This CDR3 has 12 amino acids. This CDR3 reads CARDRANYGYTF. For the CDR3, the DNA is TGTGCCAGGGACAGGGCTAACTATGGCTACACCTTC.

V is TRBV13 and J is TRBJ1-2, with D tentatively TRBD1 (6 bases). Between the trimmed V and J ends, which lost 0 bases and 7 bases, there was a span of 12 bases. Germline CDR1 PRHDT, CDR2 FYEKMQ (reference sequence). CDR3 length equals 14 residues. The CDR3 reads CASSLGVQGLGYTF. The CDR3 DNA reads as TGTGCCAGCAGCTTAGGCGTCCAGGGGCTTGGCTACACCTTC.

The chain couples TRBV28 to TRBJ2-5, with D possibly TRBD2 on 5 matching bases. V dropped 7 bases and J dropped 9 bases, with 21 bases sitting between them. CDR1 and CDR2 (germline): MDHEN, SYDVKM. The CDR3 has 14 residues. CDR3 residues: CASNKASGGGAQYF. The CDR3 bases are TGTGCCAGCAACAAAGCGTCCGGTGGAGGCGCCCAGTACTTC.

This chain uses TRBV14 with TRBJ2-6; 7 positions agree with TRBD1. Germline V CDR1 and CDR2: SGHDN, FVKESK. CDR3 size: 19 residues. The V gene end was trimmed by 0 bases and the J gene end by 0 bases; junction bases not matched to a gene: 8. CDR3 in amino acids: CASSQDRGRLHSGANVLTF. DNA of the CDR3: TGTGCCAGCAGCCAAGATAGGGGGCGACTTCACTCTGGGGCCAACGTCCTGACTTTC.

This chain links TRBV21-1 with TRBJ2-7; the D segment call TRBD2 is taken from the table without a DNA check. TRBV21-1 is marked as a pseudogene. The CDR3 consists of 20 residues. CDR3 DNA sequence: TGTGCCAGCAGCAAACAGTCTAGGCTAGCGGGAGAAACGACTACCTACGAGCAGTACTTC. This gives the protein CASSKQSRLAGETTTYEQYF.

The rearrangement joins TRBV19 to TRBJ2-3; 11 bases line up with TRBD1. Germline CDR1 and CDR2: LNHDA and SQIVND (reference sequence). The CDR3 covers 14 residues. V lost 9 bases, J lost 5 bases, and 7 bases stayed unmatched. The CDR3 sequence: CASLDRGHGDTQYF. CDR3 bases: TGTGCCAGCCTGGACAGGGGGCATGGAGATACGCAGTATTTT.

This rearrangement joins TRBV5-6 to TRBJ2-7; weak D call: TRBD2 (6 bases). Germline-derived CDR1 and CDR2 are SGHDT and YYEEEE. The V gene lost 3 bases and the J gene lost 3 bases, with 10 bases spanning the gap. The CDR3 is 13 amino acids. Written as DNA, the CDR3 is TGTGCCAGCAGCTCTTGGGACTTCTACGAGCAGTACTTC. Protein product: CASSSWDFYEQYF.

This clone turned up a few times. Other DNA variants within this sample encode the same CDR3. The chain recombines TRBV19 with TRBJ2-1, with 7 positions matching TRBD2. The CDR3 runs to 15 residues. V shed 7 bases and J 0 bases; nucleotides not matched to a gene: 6. Germline CDR1 reads LNHDA; CDR2 reads SQIVND (reference sequence). The CDR3 DNA reads TGTGCCAGTAACCTAGCGGCGGGCTCCTACAATGAGCAGTTCTTC. This encodes CASNLAAGSYNEQFF.

V usage is TRBV11-3 and J usage is TRBJ2-1; D not resolved. Trimming shortened V by 1 base and J by 10 bases, and 11 bases separated the two germline ends. CDR1 is SGHNT and CDR2 is YENEEA in the germline V gene. This CDR3 has 13 amino acids. The CDR3 sequence is CASSLGQSREQFF. CDR3 coding DNA: TGTGCCAGCAGCTTAGGCCAATCCCGGGAGCAGTTCTTC.

The rearrangement uses TRBV19 and TRBJ2-2, with 9 bases aligning to TRBD1. The CDR3 runs 18 residues. Trimming removed 4 bases from V and 0 bases from J; junction bases left unmatched: 9. CDR1 and CDR2 from the germline V gene are LNHDA and SQIVND (reference sequence). CDR3 in amino acids: CASSTDRGWGTNTGELFF. In nucleotides, the CDR3 is TGTGCCAGTAGTACGGACAGGGGATGGGGTACGAACACCGGGGAGCTGTTTTTT.

J is TRBJ1-1 and V is TRBV6-5; TRBD1 might be the D (6 bases). The CDR3 contains 11 residues. From germline, CDR1 is MNHEY and CDR2 SVGAGI. The V end was cut by 5 bases, the J end by 7 bases, with 8 bases between. In DNA, the CDR3 is TGTGCCAGCAGTAGGGGGGGTGAAGCTTTCTTT. Its translation is CASSRGGEAFF.

The chain is built from TRBV19 and TRBJ2-1; 9 bases map to TRBD1. This CDR3 has 14 amino acids. The J segment lost 4 bases and the V segment lost 5 bases, leaving 3 bases of the junction unmatched. Germline V lookup: CDR1 LNHDA, CDR2 SQIVND (reference sequence). CDR3 amino acids: CASSLGTGYNEQFF. The CDR3 nucleotides are TGTGCCAGTAGTCTCGGGACAGGGTACAATGAGCAGTTCTTC.

The chain has TRBV25-1 and TRBJ1-4, with D uncertain. Germline assignment: CDR1 MGHDK and CDR2 SYGVNS. Trimming took 4 bases from V and 3 from J, leaving 18 bases between them. CDR3 length: 17 residues. CDR3 DNA: TGTGCCAGCAGTGGACTACTTCTGAGGAGCGCTAATGAAAAACTGTTTTTT. Its translation is CASSGLLLRSANEKLFF.

This rearrangement joins TRBV25-1 to TRBJ1-5; TRBD1 matches at 7 bases. V gave up 5 bases and J gave up 4 bases; unmatched junction bases: 8. The CDR3 consists of 15 residues. In germline, CDR1 is MGHDK, CDR2 SYGVNS. The CDR3, as DNA: TGTGCCAGCAGTCCCTCCGGGACAGAGAATCAGCCCCAGCATTTT. Its protein product is CASSPSGTENQPQHF.

About this clone: The junction departs from germline at one end; a sequencing error may be responsible. The rearrangement links TRBV11-2 to TRBJ2-7; D not resolved. The CDR3 spans 13 residues. Germline CDR1 SGHAT, CDR2 FQNNGV. The CDR3 region has the DNA TGTGCCAGCACCTTAACATCGGGCTACGAGCAGTACTTC. Amino acid sequence: CASTLTSGYEQYF. The full variable domain, with the rest looked up from reference TRBV11-2 and TRBJ2-7, is EAGVAQSPRYKIIEKRQSVAFWCNPISGHATLYWYQQILGQGPKLLIQFQNNGVVDDSQLPKDRFSAERLKGVDSTLKIQPAKLEDSAVYLCASTLTSGYEQYFGPGTRLTVT.

The chain combines TRBV14 with TRBJ2-2; a weak D match, TRBD2 (6 bases). CDR1 and CDR2 (germline): SGHDN, FVKESK. V shed 1 base and J shed 4 bases, with 13 bases lying between them. This CDR3 is built from 16 residues. The CDR3 nucleotides read TGTGCCAGCAGCCAAGTAGGACGGCGGGGCACCGGGGAGCTGTTTTTT. Translating gives CASSQVGRRGTGELFF. Full variable domain (remainder filled in from reference TRBV14 and TRBJ2-2): EAGVTQFPSHSVIEKGQTVTLRCDPISGHDNLYWYRRVMGKEIKFLLHFVKESKQDESGMPNNRFLAERTGGTYSTLKVQPAELEDSGVYFCASSQVGRRGTGELFFGEGSRLTVL.

The J gene is TRBJ1-2, the V gene TRBV7-2; D gene unclear. CDR3 size: 14 residues. Trimming stripped 3 bases from V and 1 base from J, with 9 bases between. CDR1 is SGHTA and CDR2 is FQGNSA in the germline V gene. The CDR3 region is CASSFRQDNYGYTF. CDR3 nucleotides: TGTGCCAGCAGCTTTCGGCAGGATAACTATGGCTACACCTTC.

This chain links TRBV18 with TRBJ2-3; 9 bases are shared with TRBD2. Losses at the gene ends were 6 bases for V and 1 base for J; bases not matched to a gene: 8. This CDR3 has 16 amino acids. The germline V gene has CDR1 KGHSH and CDR2 LQKENI. The CDR3 loop is CASSEGRGGGTDTQYF. The CDR3 DNA reads TGTGCCAGCTCGGAAGGACGCGGGGGGGGCACAGATACGCAGTATTTT.

CDR3 in amino acids: CASNLGGNTEAFF. In nucleotides, the CDR3 is TGTGCCAGTAATCTAGGGGGTAACACTGAAGCTTTCTTT. The chain is built from TRBV19 and TRBJ1-1; maybe TRBD1 (6 bases). The CDR3 loop spans 13 amino acids. The V and J ends lost 7 bases and 2 bases respectively, with 11 bases between them. CDR1 is LNHDA and CDR2 is SQIVND in the germline V gene (reference sequence). Together with reference TRBV19 and TRBJ1-1, the CDR3 gives the full variable domain: DGGITQSPKYLFRKEGQNVTLSCEQNLNHDAMYWYRQDPGQGLRLIYYSQIVNDFQKGDIAEGYSVSREKKESFPLTVTSAQKNPTAFYLCASNLGGNTEAFFGQGTRLTVV.

The V gene is TRBV7-8, the J gene TRBJ2-3, with TRBD2 matching 11 bases. The CDR3 loop spans 18 amino acids. Germline CDR1 reads SGHVS; CDR2 reads FQNEAQ. The V and J ends lost 5 bases and 0 bases, in that order; junction bases with no gene match: 10. Here the CDR3 DNA reads TGTGCCAGCAGCCTAACGGTAGCGGGGGGGAGGAGCACAGATACGCAGTATTTT. It translates to CASSLTVAGGRSTDTQYF. The variable domain in full, with the rest retrieved from reference TRBV7-8 and TRBJ2-3, is GAGVSQSPRYKVAKRGQDVALRCDPISGHVSLFWYQQALGQGPEFLTYFQNEAQLDKSGLPSDRFFAERPEGSVSTLKIQRTQQEDSAVYLCASSLTVAGGRSTDTQYFGPGTRLTVL.

The table lists this clone with a count of one. The rearrangement links TRBV11-2 to TRBJ1-4; 7 bases are a match to TRBD1. Per germline, CDR1 SGHAT and CDR2 FQNNGV. The junction had 4 bases not matched to a gene; V was cut back by 1 base and J by 2 bases. This CDR3 comprises 16 residues. The chain's CDR3 is CASSLGFRGTNEKLFF. The CDR3 DNA reads TGTGCCAGCAGCTTAGGCTTCAGGGGGACTAATGAAAAACTGTTTTTT.

The chain joins TRBV5-1 to TRBJ1-2, with D perhaps matching TRBD1 (6 bases). This CDR3 spans 14 amino acids. CDR1 is SGHRS and CDR2 is YFSETQ in the germline V gene. Deletions cut 0 bases from V and 2 bases from J, with 8 bases between. Here the CDR3 DNA reads TGCGCCAGCAGCTTGGCAGGGGACAACTATGGCTACACCTTC. As protein: CASSLAGDNYGYTF.

This clone was counted a single time. The V call is TRBV4-2, the J call TRBJ2-1, with 7 bases fitting TRBD2. Per the germline V gene, CDR1 is LGHNA and CDR2 is YNFKEQ. J gave up 3 bases and V 4 bases, and 15 bases lay outside the gene matches. The CDR3 is 18 residues long. Here the CDR3 DNA reads TGTGCCAGCAGCCCTCACGAAAGCGGGACGGAGGGCTACAATGAGCAGTTCTTC. The encoded protein is CASSPHESGTEGYNEQFF.

This clone was detected a few times. This sequence joins TRBV19 and TRBJ1-2, with 8 bases identical to TRBD1. CDR1 is LNHDA, CDR2 SQIVND, per germline (reference sequence). The ends lost 10 bases at V and 6 bases at J; junction bases unmatched: 13. This CDR3 spans 14 amino acids. The CDR3 DNA sequence: TGTGCCACCTCCGGACAGGGATTTAGCGATGGCTACACCTTC. Amino acids: CATSGQGFSDGYTF.

The rearrangement joins TRBV7-9 to TRBJ1-1, with TRBD1 identical over 12 bases. The CDR3 covers 15 residues. Germline CDR1 is SEHNR and CDR2 is FQNEAQ (reference sequence). V was clipped by 1 base and J by 7 bases; unmatched bases: 4. CDR3 residues: CASSLGDRGHGEAFF. CDR3 sequence (DNA): TGTGCCAGCAGCTTAGGGGACAGGGGGCATGGTGAAGCTTTCTTT.

This clone was recorded once. The chain links TRBV2 to TRBJ2-3; 12 bases are a match to TRBD2. In germline, CDR1 is SNHLY, CDR2 FYNNEI. V trimming: 7 bases; J trimming: 6 bases; junction bases outside the gene matches: 8. The CDR3 runs to 15 residues. CDR3 in amino acids: CASNALAGGLDTQYF. The CDR3 DNA follows: TGTGCCAGCAATGCACTAGCGGGGGGTTTGGATACGCAGTATTTT.

The rearrangement joins TRBV9 to TRBJ2-7; tentative D call: TRBD2 (6 bases). Trimming left V 0 bases short and J 2 bases short, with 12 bases between. CDR3 length: 15 amino acids. Germline V CDR1 and CDR2: SGDLS, YYNGEE. The CDR3 DNA sequence: TGTGCCAGCAGCGTAGCTGGGGGGTTGACCTACGAGCAGTACTTC. Translated: CASSVAGGLTYEQYF.

This sequence joins TRBV27 and TRBJ2-1, with D perhaps matching TRBD2 (6 bases). CDR1 and CDR2 from the germline V gene are MNHEY and SMNVEV (reference sequence). The CDR3 is made up of 16 amino acids. V was cut by 6 bases and J by 0 bases, with 15 bases left in between. The CDR3 sequence is CASSPLAKSSYNEQFF. The CDR3 DNA reads TGTGCCAGCAGCCCTCTAGCGAAGAGCTCCTACAATGAGCAGTTCTTC.

The CDR3 coding sequence is TGCAGCGTTGAGGTGACAGCCCCTGGCTACACCTTC. Translation gives CSVEVTAPGYTF. This chain connects TRBV29-1 to TRBJ1-2; D is perhaps TRBD1 (5 bases). V was pared by 3 bases and J by 7 bases, with 12 bases between. CDR1 SQVTM and CDR2 ANQGSEA come from the germline V gene. CDR3 length: 12 residues.

This sequence joins TRBV18 and TRBJ1-1, with a tentative D call TRBD1 (5 bases). The CDR3 has 13 amino acids. Per germline, CDR1 KGHSH and CDR2 LQKENI. Trimming removed 5 bases from V and 4 bases from J, with 11 bases in between. CDR3 amino acids: CASSRSGPTEAFF. CDR3 sequence (DNA): TGTGCCAGCTCAAGATCAGGGCCCACTGAAGCTTTCTTT.

The V call is TRBV6-5, the J call TRBJ1-5, with 9 positions matching TRBD1. Germline V gene data show CDR1 as MNHEY and CDR2 as SVGAGI. The CDR3 totals 15 residues. V trimming: 5 bases; J trimming: 2 bases; junction bases outside the gene matches: 4. DNA of the CDR3: TGTGCCAGCAGTAGACAGGGGGGAGGCAATCAGCCCCAGCATTTT. It specifies CASSRQGGGNQPQHF.